This T cell receptor beta chain was captured by sequencing in a study of OX40 agonist ivuxolimab in advanced cancers. The V gene's germline CDR1 is SGHAT and CDR2 FQNNGV. V shed 2 bases and J shed 0 bases, with 8 bases lying between them. The CDR3 sequence is 16 residues long. TCRdb's table, derived via immunoSEQ multiplex PCR, lists solely in-frame clones and lacks some. The sample has some 83,000 clones, roughly 90% seen once. The J gene is TRBJ2-6, the V gene TRBV11-2, with D unclear. This receptor was obtained from an adult with an advanced solid tumor such as melanoma, head and neck, liver or kidney cancer. Sequencing was performed on CD4+ or CD8+ T cells sorted from blood, taken in a trial of the OX40 agonist ivuxolimab. The CDR3 DNA reads TGTGCCAGCAGCTTATCGCCTAACTCTGGGGCCAACGTCCTGACTTTC. It codes for CASSLSPNSGANVLTF.